These 32 T cell receptor beta chains share one sample of origin, sequenced in a study of T cell changes during pregnancy in multiple sclerosis. Profiled with immunoSEQ multiplex PCR; TCRdb holds only in-frame clones, not every one. This sample has about 92,000 clones; 85% to 95% occur once, and the top ten carry about 2.6%. Specimen: peripheral blood, collected in the first trimester of pregnancy. All receptors come from a female donor with multiple sclerosis, enrolled in a pregnancy study.

This chain joins TRBV5-1 and TRBJ2-5, with a possible D match to TRBD2 (6 bases). The CDR3 extends over 15 amino acids. V lost 0 bases, J lost 2 bases, and 11 bases lay in between. Germline V CDR1 and CDR2: SGHRS, YFSETQ. CDR3 nucleotides: TGCGCCAGCAGCTTGGCCGGTGCGGGGCAAGAGACCCAGTACTTC. Protein: CASSLAGAGQETQYF.

This clone was seen just once. This rearrangement joins TRBV2 to TRBJ2-2; 10 nucleotides align to TRBD2. The CDR3 has 16 residues. Per germline, CDR1 SNHLY and CDR2 FYNNEI. The V and J ends lost 3 bases and 6 bases, in that order; junction bases with no gene match: 7. In DNA form, the CDR3 reads TGTGCCAGCAGTGAGAGGGTAGCGGGAGGAGCCGGGGAGCTGTTTTTT. Translation gives CASSERVAGGAGELFF.

This clone showed up just once. The chain links TRBV19 to TRBJ2-2; TRBD2 matches 9 bases. This CDR3 has 15 amino acids. Germline loops: CDR1 LNHDA, CDR2 SQIVND (reference sequence). V was pared by 1 base and J by 7 bases, with 4 bases of the junction left unmatched. CDR3 sequence reads: CASSIGSGSFGELFF. As DNA, the CDR3 is TGTGCCAGTAGTATAGGTAGCGGGAGTTTCGGGGAGCTGTTTTTT. The whole variable domain, remainder taken from reference TRBV19 and TRBJ2-2, is DGGITQSPKYLFRKEGQNVTLSCEQNLNHDAMYWYRQDPGQGLRLIYYSQIVNDFQKGDIAEGYSVSREKKESFPLTVTSAQKNPTAFYLCASSIGSGSFGELFFGEGSRLTVL.

This rearrangement joins TRBV29-1 to TRBJ1-2; D is perhaps TRBD1 (6 bases). Trimming shortened V by 4 bases and J by 4 bases, and 22 bases separated the two germline ends. Germline V gene data show CDR1 as SQVTM and CDR2 as ANQGSEA. CDR3 size: 16 residues. CDR3 nucleotides: TGCAGCGTTGTCCCGTATGGGGACAACCTACGCTATGGCTACACCTTC. It translates to CSVVPYGDNLRYGYTF.

This clone was picked up one time. The J gene is TRBJ2-7, the V gene TRBV28; D might be TRBD1 (6 bases). V lost 7 bases and J 2 bases, leaving 21 bases between the germline ends. Germline assignment: CDR1 MDHEN and CDR2 SYDVKM. The CDR3 covers 16 residues. The DNA of the CDR3 is TGTGCCAGCATGATACCGACCTCAGGGGCCACCTACGAGCAGTACTTC. Protein sequence: CASMIPTSGATYEQYF.

The CDR3 sequence is CASSLPVSGDPYEQYF. CDR3 in DNA: TGTGCCAGCAGCTTACCCGTTAGCGGGGACCCCTACGAGCAGTACTTC. This rearrangement joins TRBV7-9 to TRBJ2-7; 8 nucleotides align to TRBD2. Germline CDR1 and CDR2: SEHNR and FQNEAQ (reference sequence). V dropped 2 bases and J dropped 2; count of bases not matched to a gene: 8. The CDR3 runs 16 residues.

This chain joins TRBV28 and TRBJ2-1; 7 bases are a match to TRBD1. V shed 2 bases, J shed 0 bases, and the junction held 7 bases outside the gene matches. CDR1 MDHEN and CDR2 SYDVKM come from the germline V gene. The CDR3 totals 17 residues. CDR3 DNA sequence: TGTGCCAGCAGTTTAAACCAGGGACAGAGCTCCTACAATGAGCAGTTCTTC. Translated: CASSLNQGQSSYNEQFF.

This clone turned up a few times. V and J are TRBV5-1 and TRBJ2-7; the match to TRBD1 covers 8 bases. J lost 2 bases, V lost 3 bases, and 10 bases had no gene match. In germline, CDR1 is SGHRS, CDR2 YFSETQ. This CDR3 is 16 amino acids long. The CDR3 DNA follows: TGCGCCAGCAGCTCAAGACAGGGGCCTACCCCCTACGAGCAGTACTTC. Translating gives CASSSRQGPTPYEQYF.

The CDR3 reads CASSLAENTEAFF. CDR3 in DNA: TGCGCCAGCAGCTTGGCAGAGAACACTGAAGCTTTCTTT. The chain uses TRBV5-1 and TRBJ1-1; D is ambiguous. The CDR3 runs to 13 residues. The germline V gene encodes CDR1 SGHRS and CDR2 YFSETQ. Trimming shortened V by 0 bases and J by 1 base, and 4 bases separated the two germline ends.

The chain couples TRBV7-8 to TRBJ2-7; 8 bases line up with TRBD2. V was clipped by 7 bases and J by 2 bases; unmatched bases: 7. Germline values: CDR1 SGHVS, CDR2 FQNEAQ. The CDR3 has 14 amino acids. This chain's CDR3 is CASTTREGTYEQYF. Here the CDR3 DNA reads TGTGCCAGCACTACCCGGGAGGGAACCTACGAGCAGTACTTC.

This rearrangement joins TRBV28 to TRBJ1-2; 11 positions match TRBD1. V dropped 4 bases and J dropped 8; count of bases not matched to a gene: 12. The CDR3 runs 16 residues. Germline V gene lookup returns CDR1 MDHEN and CDR2 SYDVKM. In DNA, the CDR3 is TGTGCCAGCAGTTCTGGACAGGGGGCGTATAACGGGGGCTACACCTTC. Translated: CASSSGQGAYNGGYTF.

This sequence joins TRBV6-5 and TRBJ2-3; 7 bases are a match to TRBD2. The CDR3 runs 16 residues. J lost 5 bases, V lost 0 bases, and 8 bases had no gene match. Germline V gene sequence: CDR1 MNHEY, CDR2 SVGAGI. CDR3 sequence (DNA): TGTGCCAGCAGTTACTCTAGGCGGGAGCGGGAAGATACGCAGTATTTT. Residues: CASSYSRREREDTQYF.

V is TRBV7-2 and J is TRBJ2-7; D perhaps matches TRBD2 (5 bases). Trimming removed 3 bases at V and 1 base at J, with 13 bases between. CDR1 and CDR2 from the germline V gene are SGHTA and FQGNSA. The CDR3 contains 15 residues. CDR3 sequence: CASSFLRGMSYEQYF. In nucleotides, the CDR3 is TGTGCCAGCAGCTTTCTACGGGGAATGTCCTACGAGCAGTACTTC. Drawing the rest from reference TRBV7-2 and TRBJ2-7, the complete variable domain is GAGVSQSPSNKVTEKGKDVELRCDPISGHTALYWYRQSLGQGLEFLIYFQGNSAPDKSGLPSDRFSAERTGGSVSTLTIQRTQQEDSAVYLCASSFLRGMSYEQYFGPGTRLTVT.

V is TRBV4-1 and J is TRBJ2-7; 14 nucleotides align to TRBD2. From germline, CDR1 is MGHRA and CDR2 YSYEKL. Losses at the gene ends were 4 bases for V and 6 bases for J; bases not matched to a gene: 5. The CDR3 covers 15 residues. In DNA form, the CDR3 reads TGCGCCAGCAGCCCCGGACTAGCGGGAGGACCCGAGCAGTACTTC. Translated, it gives CASSPGLAGGPEQYF.

CDR3 region: CASSLGGTGGYEQYF. The DNA for the CDR3 is TGCGCCAGCAGCTTGGGAGGGACAGGGGGCTACGAGCAGTACTTC. V is TRBV5-1 and J is TRBJ2-7; 11 bases fit TRBD1. Germline-derived CDR1 and CDR2 are SGHRS and YFSETQ. The CDR3 is made up of 15 amino acids. J lost 3 bases, V lost 0 bases, and 2 bases had no gene match.

The chain uses TRBV18 and TRBJ2-5; 7 nucleotides align to TRBD1. V dropped 2 bases and J dropped 3; count of bases not matched to a gene: 0. Germline CDR1 KGHSH, CDR2 LQKENI. The CDR3 extends over 13 amino acids. The CDR3 DNA is TGTGCCAGCTCACCAGGGACAGAAGAGACCCAGTACTTC. Encoded protein: CASSPGTEETQYF.

The gene calls are TRBV7-9 and TRBJ1-2; D remains unclear. CDR1 SEHNR and CDR2 FQNEAQ come from the germline V gene (reference sequence). The V and J ends lost 3 bases and 4 bases respectively, with 12 bases between them. The CDR3 is 14 amino acids. CDR3 DNA: TGTGCCAGCAGCTTGAGGGAAAGGAGCTATGGCTACACCTTC. Protein product: CASSLRERSYGYTF.

This chain connects TRBV15 to TRBJ2-5; maybe TRBD2 (5 bases). V shed 0 bases and J shed 7 bases, with 15 bases lying between them. This CDR3 region has 15 residues. Germline V gene sequence: CDR1 LNHNV, CDR2 YYDKDF (reference sequence). This CDR3 is CATSRDWKLEGTQYF. In nucleotides, the CDR3 is TGTGCCACCAGCAGAGATTGGAAATTAGAGGGGACCCAGTACTTC.

The chain joins TRBV27 to TRBJ2-3; D is perhaps TRBD2 (5 bases). The CDR3 is 13 residues long. Germline assignment: CDR1 MNHEY and CDR2 SMNVEV (reference sequence). The V and J ends lost 3 bases and 4 bases respectively, with 8 bases between them. The CDR3 loop reads CASSFRGSDTQYF. In nucleotides, the CDR3 is TGTGCCAGCAGTTTTAGAGGGTCAGATACGCAGTATTTT.

The V gene is TRBV6-1, the J gene TRBJ2-3, with D possibly being TRBD2 (5 bases). V was shortened by 4 bases and J by 7 bases, with 18 bases between the two germline ends. Germline CDR1 and CDR2: MNHNS and SASEGT. This CDR3 comprises 15 residues. CDR3 nucleotides: TGTGCCAGCAGTGGCGACGGTCGGCCGGGGAATACGCAGTATTTT. As protein: CASSGDGRPGNTQYF.

This rearrangement joins TRBV4-1 to TRBJ2-7, with 9 positions matching TRBD1. CDR3 length: 15 residues. Germline V gene data show CDR1 as MGHRA and CDR2 as YSYEKL. V lost 1 base to trimming and J lost 7 bases; unmatched junction nucleotides: 8. CDR3 region: CASSQAGQGTGEQYF. In DNA form, the CDR3 reads TGCGCCAGCAGCCAAGCAGGACAGGGGACGGGGGAGCAGTACTTC.

In DNA, the CDR3 is TGTGCCAGCAGTTGGGCCACTAGCACCGGGGAGCTGTTTTTT. Amino acids: CASSWATSTGELFF. V is TRBV6-1 and J is TRBJ2-2; D perhaps matches TRBD2 (5 bases). CDR3 length: 14 residues. The V and J ends lost 5 bases and 4 bases respectively, with 11 bases between them. Germline V CDR1 and CDR2: MNHNS, SASEGT.

The J gene is TRBJ1-5, the V gene TRBV6-1; D gene ambiguous. CDR1 is MNHNS, CDR2 SASEGT, per germline. Trimming shortened V by 6 bases and J by 7 bases, and 19 bases separated the two germline ends. CDR3 length equals 15 residues. The CDR3 DNA reads TGTGCCAGCAGCGAAACAATCTACACGGGACAGCCCCAGCATTTT. Its translation: CASSETIYTGQPQHF.

The V gene is TRBV29-1, the J gene TRBJ2-1, with a tentative D call TRBD2 (5 bases). The CDR3 is 14 amino acids. V lost 4 bases and J 6 bases, leaving 16 bases between the germline ends. Germline values: CDR1 SQVTM, CDR2 ANQGSEA. The DNA for the CDR3 is TGCAGCGTTGTCCGGCGGGTCGACGGCAATGAGCAGTTCTTC. It encodes CSVVRRVDGNEQFF.

The rearrangement joins TRBV19 to TRBJ1-5; the match to TRBD1 covers 8 bases. The CDR3 consists of 14 residues. V was pared by 8 bases and J by 6 bases, with 9 bases of the junction left unmatched. CDR1 is LNHDA, CDR2 SQIVND, per germline (reference sequence). DNA for the CDR3: TGTGCCAGTGGTGACAGGGGTGGTTTTCAGCCCCAGCATTTT. Translated: CASGDRGGFQPQHF.

The V and J genes are TRBV2 and TRBJ2-5; 7 nucleotides agree with TRBD2. CDR1 is SNHLY, CDR2 FYNNEI, per germline. The CDR3 contains 14 residues. Losses at the gene ends were 0 bases for V and 6 bases for J; bases not matched to a gene: 4. CDR3 amino acids: CASSEARTRQTQYF. The DNA for the CDR3 is TGTGCCAGCAGTGAAGCAAGGACTAGACAGACCCAGTACTTC.

The chain recombines TRBV6-5 with TRBJ2-2; 9 nucleotides match TRBD2. The CDR3 contains 15 residues. Germline V CDR1 and CDR2: MNHEY, SVGAGI. V lost 7 bases, J lost 3 bases, and 6 bases stayed unmatched. CDR3 residues: CASTAGGLYTGELFF. CDR3 nucleotides: TGTGCCAGCACTGCGGGAGGGCTATACACCGGGGAGCTGTTTTTT.

CDR3 DNA sequence: TGTGCCAGCAGCCTACCACAGGGGAACTATGGCTACACCTTC. It codes for CASSLPQGNYGYTF. The chain carries TRBV28 and TRBJ1-2; 7 bases fit TRBD1. V was pared by 6 bases and J by 2 bases, with 6 bases of the junction left unmatched. CDR1 MDHEN and CDR2 SYDVKM come from the germline V gene. The CDR3 consists of 14 residues.

The rearrangement links TRBV14 to TRBJ2-7; D unresolved. V dropped 4 bases and J dropped 3 bases, with 10 bases sitting between them. Germline V gene data show CDR1 as SGHDN and CDR2 as FVKESK. This CDR3 comprises 13 residues. CDR3 in amino acids: CASSPESYYEQYF. The CDR3 nucleotides are TGTGCCAGCAGCCCGGAGTCTTACTACGAGCAGTACTTC.

V gene TRBV5-4 combines with J gene TRBJ2-7; TRBD1 might be the D (6 bases). The V end was cut by 1 base, the J end by 3 bases, with 8 bases between. The germline gives CDR1 SGHNT, CDR2 YYREEE (reference sequence). This CDR3 region has 13 residues. DNA of the CDR3: TGTGCCAGCAGCTTGCCACAGGGCTACGAGCAGTACTTC. This encodes CASSLPQGYEQYF.

This clone was seen just once. The gene calls are TRBV7-2 and TRBJ2-1; 8 bases are shared with TRBD2. J gave up 8 bases and V 1 base, and 7 bases lay outside the gene matches. This CDR3 region has 15 residues. The germline V gene encodes CDR1 SGHTA and CDR2 FQGNSA. The CDR3 bases are TGTGCCAGCAGCTTAGGGGGGGCGGGAGGATATGAGCAGTTCTTC. Residues: CASSLGGAGGYEQFF.

The table lists this clone with a count of one. The chain combines TRBV5-1 with TRBJ1-3; 8 nucleotides align to TRBD1. V lost 4 bases, J lost 3 bases, and 6 bases stayed unmatched. The CDR3 is 15 residues long. CDR1 is SGHRS, CDR2 YFSETQ, per germline. CDR3 residues: CASSTLTGVGNTIYF. The DNA for the CDR3 is TGCGCCAGCAGCACCCTGACAGGGGTTGGAAACACCATATATTTT.